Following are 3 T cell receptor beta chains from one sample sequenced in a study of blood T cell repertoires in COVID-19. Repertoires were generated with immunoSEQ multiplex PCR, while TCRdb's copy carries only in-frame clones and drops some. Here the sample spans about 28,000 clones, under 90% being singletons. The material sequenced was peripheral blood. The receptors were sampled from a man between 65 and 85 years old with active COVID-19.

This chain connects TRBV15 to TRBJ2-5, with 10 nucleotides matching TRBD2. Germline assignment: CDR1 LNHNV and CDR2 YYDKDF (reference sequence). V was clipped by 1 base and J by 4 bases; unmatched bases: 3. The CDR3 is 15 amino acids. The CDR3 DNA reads TGTGCCACCAGCAGAGGGGCTAGCGGGGGAGAGACCCAGTACTTC. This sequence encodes CATSRGASGGETQYF.

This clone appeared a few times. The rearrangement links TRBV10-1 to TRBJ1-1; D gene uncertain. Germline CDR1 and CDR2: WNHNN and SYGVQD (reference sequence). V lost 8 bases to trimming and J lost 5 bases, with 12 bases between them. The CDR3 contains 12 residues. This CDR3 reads CASSPGGTEAFF. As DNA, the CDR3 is TGCGCCAGCTCCCCTGGCGGGACTGAAGCTTTCTTT.

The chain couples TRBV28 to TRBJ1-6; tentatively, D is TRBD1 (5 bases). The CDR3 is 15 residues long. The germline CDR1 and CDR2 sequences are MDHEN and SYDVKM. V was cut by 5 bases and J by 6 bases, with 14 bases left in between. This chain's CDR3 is CASSLDHRSNSPLHF. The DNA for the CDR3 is TGTGCCAGCAGTCTAGACCACAGGAGTAATTCACCCCTCCACTTT.